The rows below give T cell receptor beta chains drawn from one sample of a study of blood T cell repertoires in COVID-19. Clones were read by immunoSEQ multiplex PCR, and TCRdb kept only the in-frame ones, dropping some. The sample holds approximately 220,000 clones, more than 80% seen once. The sample consisted of PBMCs or T cells enriched from blood (not recorded which). The receptors shown here come from a woman under 30 in a cohort exposed to, infected with or recovered from COVID-19 (not recorded which). The conserved cysteine and the conserved F or W are not part of the CDR3 here. Each record gives: V gene, CDR3 protein.

TRBV5-6,ASSYFLSEGANTEAF
TRBV9,ASSVGQGTDTQY
TRBV5-1,ASIPPGSMNTEAF
TRBV5-4,ASSLQGASTDTQY
TRBV9,ASSAGLAGGLYNEQF
TRBV12-3/TRBV12-4,ASSLASDNEQF
TRBV6-2/TRBV6-3,ASSYLTGQREQF
TRBV11-2,ASSTGLGETQY
TRBV29-1,SVEDQAGNEQF
TRBV2,ASMQGNSPLH
TRBV2,ASSGDSGSYEQY
TRBV27,ASSSLRLAGSETQY
TRBV5-4,ASSLGLAVGGEQY
TRBV3-1/TRBV3-2,ASSPPGSSYNSPLH
TRBV6-4,ASSGLAGATTDTQY
TRBV6-5,ASSSKPGQYGYT
TRBV4-2,ASSQELSEDIKYLSGNTIY
TRBV19,ASSMGLAGANNEQF
TRBV5-1,ASSTGQGYDGYT
TRBV3-1/TRBV3-2,ATVTSGSETQY
TRBV19,ASYSWREGKNIQY
TRBV28,ASSRTSGGAYEQY
TRBV27,ASRGPTQY
TRBV19,ASSILQGANTGELF
TRBV24-1,ATSAHGLGTGELF
TRBV5-6,ASSSLGQGANGELF
TRBV30,ASAVGQTQGYTQY
TRBV5-1,ASSLTGDTYGYT
TRBV28,ASSQQGASRYGYT
TRBV3-1/TRBV3-2,ASSLGHGETVYEQY
TRBV9,ASSVDGNSYEQY
TRBV29-1,SVALGDGNTEAF
TRBV11-2,ASSARTGYEQY
TRBV9,ASSAPPGSSGRWGYNEQF
TRBV3-1/TRBV3-2,ASSRTSGGATSYEQY
TRBV6-5,ASSILQGADQPQH
TRBV10-3,AIQGLAGARDSGANVLT
TRBV7-2,ASSLAGGQETQY
TRBV2,ASSLSSPGGAGTEAF
TRBV5-1,ASSWGRGTSNEKLF
TRBV18,ASSPPFRTGNTEAF
TRBV10-3,AISDRDRGTEAF
TRBV6-9,ASSFPPSGRGLWANVLT
TRBV7-9,ASSFGGNTEAF
TRBV6-1,ASSESRQGYNEQF
TRBV12-3/TRBV12-4,ASSLEAGSPLH
TRBV2,ASRLDLGNIQY
TRBV27,ASHGTGGNQPQH
TRBV19,ASSAGGLLRLGEQF
TRBV28,ASRTTGGDQETQY
TRBV9,ASREDSGANVLT
TRBV11-2,ASSLIVNSPLH
TRBV12-5,ASASGTQPWEQF
TRBV11-1,ASSSDRIHGYT
TRBV7-6,ASSLAAASGDNEQF